Below, 4 T cell receptor beta chains from the same sample are listed, as sequenced in a study of Graves' ophthalmopathy and Graves' hyperthyroidism. RNA transcripts were the source from which TCR beta CDR3 regions were amplified. RT-PCR was first run with HTBI primers, then multiplex PCR in a second round. MiXCR was run by TCRdb on the multiplex PCR reads, yielding one entry per CDR3 protein. The sample shows approximately 210,000 distinct CDR3 sequences, about 22% of them seen only once. The sequenced sample was peripheral blood. All receptors derive from a woman aged 45-65 years with Graves' ophthalmopathy.

This clonotype was recorded many times. This chain joins TRBV12-3 or TRBV12-4 and TRBJ1-5; D uncertain. V was shortened by 9 bases and J by 0 bases, with 6 bases between the two germline ends. The CDR3 contains 12 residues. The CDR3 here is CASQSSNQPQHF. The CDR3 nucleotides read TGTGCCAGTCAGTCTAGCAATCAGCCCCAGCATTTT.

The CDR3 loop reads CASSLEGGQGGYGYTF. DNA of the CDR3: TGTGCCAGCAGCTTAGAGGGGGGACAGGGAGGCTATGGCTACACCTTC. This chain links TRBV7-8 with TRBJ1-2; 9 positions agree with TRBD1. V gave up 1 base and J gave up 4 bases; unmatched junction bases: 7. Germline CDR1 SGHVS, CDR2 FQNEAQ. The CDR3 contains 16 residues.

This clonotype has at least ten counts. The V gene is TRBV18, the J gene TRBJ2-7; no reliable D call. Germline loops: CDR1 KGHSH, CDR2 LQKENI. Trimming took 0 bases from V and 0 from J, leaving 3 bases between them. This CDR3 is 13 amino acids long. The CDR3 nucleotides read TGTGCCAGCTCACCACCAAGCTCCTACGAGCAGTACTTC. This gives the protein CASSPPSSYEQYF.

There are many counts of this clonotype. This chain connects TRBV7-8 to TRBJ1-5, with D possibly TRBD1 on 6 matching bases. The CDR3 sequence is 17 residues long. The germline V gene has CDR1 SGHVS and CDR2 FQNEAQ. With 1 base removed from V and 2 bases from J, the gap between germline ends came to 15 bases. The CDR3 reads CASSLGTGTLGNQPQHF. The CDR3 region has the DNA TGTGCCAGCAGCTTAGGAACAGGGACCTTGGGCAATCAGCCCCAGCATTTT.